This T cell receptor (beta chain) appears in the sequencing data of a study of blood T cell repertoires in COVID-19. Study summary: Nucleic acid was either cDNA or gDNA, and it came from T cells, B-cell-depleted T cells, or PBMCs.

The germline CDR1 and CDR2 sequences are SGHDT and YYEEEE. V lost 4 bases and J lost 6; bases outside the gene matches: 11. This CDR3 has 16 residues. Some clones are missing from TCRdb's copy, which holds only in-frame ones; the method was immunoSEQ multiplex PCR. Of some 120,000 clones listed, almost 85% were seen once; the top ten hold 9.5% to 15%. The receptor was derived from a human donor in a cohort sampled during active COVID-19. The sequenced material came from peripheral blood. The chain couples TRBV5-6 to TRBJ1-5, with 9 bases identical to TRBD1. CDR3 amino acids: CASSRITGGGGQPQHF. For the CDR3, the DNA is TGTGCCAGCAGCCGGATAACAGGGGGCGGGGGTCAGCCCCAGCATTTT.